The rows below give T cell receptor beta chains drawn from one sample of a study of cytomegalovirus exposure and HLA in healthy donors. Measured with immunoSEQ multiplex PCR; TCRdb has only the in-frame clones, and not every one. This repertoire shows about 56,000 clones, around 93% found once; its top ten account for roughly 1.8%. The specimen was PBMCs. The receptors shown here come from a woman aged 18-35 years in good health and CMV-seropositive. Each CDR3 is given without its conserved first and last residue. D genes are given only for firm matches.

D	V	J	CDR3
NA	TRBV7-6	TRBJ2-6	ASSRGPATSSGANVLT
NA	TRBV7-9	TRBJ1-2	ASSLGGAGEGYT
NA	TRBV5-6	TRBJ2-3	ASSLTGTWTDTQY
TRBD1	TRBV29-1	TRBJ2-7	SAGGSSYEQY
NA	TRBV19	TRBJ2-3	ASGRGGFLTRTSTDTQY
NA	TRBV23-1	TRBJ1-1	ASSRGSRDTEAF
NA	TRBV9	TRBJ2-7	ASSVGGPVYEQY
TRBD2	TRBV9	TRBJ2-1	ASSVASSGVDREQF
TRBD1	TRBV28	TRBJ1-2	ASSLPTGTGEEGYT
NA	TRBV21-1	TRBJ1-1	AISAVVAF
NA	TRBV23-1	TRBJ1-3	ASLRRGTGNTIY
NA	TRBV6-1	TRBJ1-1	ASSFTGDHSEAF
TRBD2	TRBV11-2	TRBJ2-1	ASSSLAGVVNEQF
NA	TRBV9	TRBJ1-2	ASSVGANYGYT
TRBD1	TRBV11-2	TRBJ1-3	ASSTSTGFSGNTIY
TRBD1	TRBV9	TRBJ2-1	ASSVGGGRNEQF
NA	TRBV7-2	TRBJ1-2	ASSFRQATNYGYT
TRBD2	TRBV5-5	TRBJ2-5	ASSVPSGGQETQY
TRBD2	TRBV18	TRBJ2-3	ASSPLTSGGASGDTQY
TRBD2	TRBV9	TRBJ2-5	ASSKMTSGGVFPQY
TRBD1	TRBV7-9	TRBJ2-7	ASSPRQGVYEQY
TRBD2	TRBV11-3	TRBJ2-1	ASSPERGDNEQF